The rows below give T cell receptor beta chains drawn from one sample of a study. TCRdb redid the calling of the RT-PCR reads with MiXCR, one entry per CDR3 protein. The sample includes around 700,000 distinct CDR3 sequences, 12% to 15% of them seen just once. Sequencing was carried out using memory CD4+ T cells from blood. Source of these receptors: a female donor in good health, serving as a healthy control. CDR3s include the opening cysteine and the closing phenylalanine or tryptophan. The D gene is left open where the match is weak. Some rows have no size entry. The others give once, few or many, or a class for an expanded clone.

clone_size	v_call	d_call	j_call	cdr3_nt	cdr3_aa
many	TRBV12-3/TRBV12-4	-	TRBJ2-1	TGTGCCAGCAGTCCTATTACCCCTTCCACGCTAGCCGAGCAGTTCTTC	CASSPITPSTLAEQFF
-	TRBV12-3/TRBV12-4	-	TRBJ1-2	TGTGCCAGCAGTTTAGCGCTTGGTACAGGGAAAGAGGGCTACACCTTC	CASSLALGTGKEGYTF
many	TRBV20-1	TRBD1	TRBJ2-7	TGCAGTGCTAGAGCCGGGACAGGCCAGGGGAGGGAGCAGTACTTC	CSARAGTGQGREQYF
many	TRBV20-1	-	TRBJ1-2	TGCAGTGCTAGCTCGACAGAGGGGGTTTATGGCTACACCTTC	CSASSTEGVYGYTF
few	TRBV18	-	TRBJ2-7	TGTGCCAGCTCACCACAGAGGCGGGAGCAGTACTTC	CASSPQRREQYF
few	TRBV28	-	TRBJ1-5	TGTGCCAGCAGTTACCGTGGGCAGATTTATCAGCCCCAGCATTTT	CASSYRGQIYQPQHF
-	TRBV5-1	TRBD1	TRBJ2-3	TGCGCCTGCTCGGGACAGGGGACAGATACGCAGTATTTT	CACSGQGTDTQYF
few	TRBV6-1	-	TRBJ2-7	TGTGCCAGCAGAGTTGAGTTGGGCTCCTACGAGCAGTACTTC	CASRVELGSYEQYF
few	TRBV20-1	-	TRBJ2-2	TGCAGTGCTAACCCGAACACCGGGGAGCTGTTTTTT	CSANPNTGELFF
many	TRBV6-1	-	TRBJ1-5	TGTGCCAGCAGTAACTATTATAGCAATCAGCCCCAGCATTTT	CASSNYYSNQPQHF